The entry below describes one TCR beta chain. Its antigen is unidentified. The sample originates from a study of T-cell reconstitution after alpha-beta-depleted transplantation in children. Study-wide results and caveats: Hyperexpanded clones declined; after one year, newly produced T cells mostly supplied diversity.

Unique molecular identifiers were used in preparing the TCRbeta library. Via MiXCR, TCRdb re-called the PCR reads, giving one row per CDR3 protein. The data hold approximately 630,000 distinct CDR3 sequences, with roughly 14% observed a single time. Germline loops: CDR1 MGHRA, CDR2 YSYEKL. The V end lost 3 bases, the J end lost 0 bases, and 15 bases lay between the germline ends. CDR3 size: 17 residues. The material was PBMCs, obtained before TCRalphabeta/CD19-depleted stem cell transplant. The chain is built from TRBV4-1 and TRBJ2-1; D might be TRBD1 or TRBD2, each matching 6 bases. The clonotype originates from a girl aged 2-10 years with congenital amegakaryocytic thrombocytopenia, due to receive a stem cell transplant. Written as DNA, the CDR3 is TGCGCCAGCAGCCAGATCGGAGGGGGGAGCTCCTACAATGAGCAGTTCTTC. It codes for CASSQIGGGSSYNEQFF.